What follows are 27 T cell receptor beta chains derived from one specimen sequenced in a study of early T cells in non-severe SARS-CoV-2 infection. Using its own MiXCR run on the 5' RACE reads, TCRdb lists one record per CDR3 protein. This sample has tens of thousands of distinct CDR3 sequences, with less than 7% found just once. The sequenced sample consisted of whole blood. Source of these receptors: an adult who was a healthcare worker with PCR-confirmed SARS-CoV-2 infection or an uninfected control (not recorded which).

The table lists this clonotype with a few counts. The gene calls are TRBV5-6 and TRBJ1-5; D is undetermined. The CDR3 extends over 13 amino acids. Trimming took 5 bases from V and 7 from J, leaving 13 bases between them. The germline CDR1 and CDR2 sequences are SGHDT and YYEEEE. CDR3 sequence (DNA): TGTGCCAGCAGTCGAGGAGCGGGGCAGCCCCAGCATTTT. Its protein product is CASSRGAGQPQHF.

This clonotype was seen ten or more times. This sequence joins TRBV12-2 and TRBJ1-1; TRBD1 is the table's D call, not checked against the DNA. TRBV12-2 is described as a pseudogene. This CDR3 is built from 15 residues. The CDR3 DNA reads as TGTGCAAGTCGCACCAACGACCCCCGTAACACTGAAGCTTTCTTT. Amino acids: CASRTNDPRNTEAFF.

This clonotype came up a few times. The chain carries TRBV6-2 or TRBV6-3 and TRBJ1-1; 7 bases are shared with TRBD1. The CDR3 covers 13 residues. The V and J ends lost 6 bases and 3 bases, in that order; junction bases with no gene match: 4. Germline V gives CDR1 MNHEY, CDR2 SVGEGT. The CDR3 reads CASREDRHTEAFF. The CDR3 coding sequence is TGTGCCAGCAGGGAGGACAGGCACACTGAAGCTTTCTTT.

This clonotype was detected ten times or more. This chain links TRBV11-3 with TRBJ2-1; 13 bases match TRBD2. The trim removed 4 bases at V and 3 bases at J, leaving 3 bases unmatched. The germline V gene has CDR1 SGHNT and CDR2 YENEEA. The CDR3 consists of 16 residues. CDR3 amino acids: CASSSRTSGSYNEQFF. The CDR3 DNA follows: TGTGCCAGCAGCTCTCGGACTAGCGGGAGCTACAATGAGCAGTTCTTC.

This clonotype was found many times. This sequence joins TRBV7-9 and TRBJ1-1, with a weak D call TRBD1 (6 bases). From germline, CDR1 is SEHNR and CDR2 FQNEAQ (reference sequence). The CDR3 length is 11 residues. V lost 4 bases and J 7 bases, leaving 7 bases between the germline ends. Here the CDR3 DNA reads TGTGCCAGCAGCTCGGGACATGAAGCTTTCTTT. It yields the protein CASSSGHEAFF.

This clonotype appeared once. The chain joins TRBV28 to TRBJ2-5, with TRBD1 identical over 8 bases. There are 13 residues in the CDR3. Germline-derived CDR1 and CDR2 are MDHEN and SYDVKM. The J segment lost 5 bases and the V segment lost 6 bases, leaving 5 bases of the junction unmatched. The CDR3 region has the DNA TGTGCCAGCAGGATACAGGGGGGCGAGACCCAGTACTTC. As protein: CASRIQGGETQYF.

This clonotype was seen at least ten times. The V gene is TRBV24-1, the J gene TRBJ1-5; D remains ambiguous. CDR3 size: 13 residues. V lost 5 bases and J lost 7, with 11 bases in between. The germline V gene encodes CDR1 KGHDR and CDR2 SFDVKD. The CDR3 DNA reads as TGTGCCACCAGTGCCCTGGAGGGACAGCCCCAGCATTTT. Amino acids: CATSALEGQPQHF.

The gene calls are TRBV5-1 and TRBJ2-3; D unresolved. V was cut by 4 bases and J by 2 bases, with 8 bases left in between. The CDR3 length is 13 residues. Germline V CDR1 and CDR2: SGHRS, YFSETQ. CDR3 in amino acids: CASSTRLTDTQYF. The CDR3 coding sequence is TGCGCCAGCAGCACCCGACTCACAGATACGCAGTATTTT.

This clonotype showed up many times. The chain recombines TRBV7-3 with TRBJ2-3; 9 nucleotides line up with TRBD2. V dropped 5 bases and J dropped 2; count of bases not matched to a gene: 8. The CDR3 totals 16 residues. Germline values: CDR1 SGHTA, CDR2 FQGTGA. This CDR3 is CASSPAIAGDTDTQYF. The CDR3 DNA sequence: TGTGCCAGCAGCCCAGCCATAGCGGGGGACACAGATACGCAGTATTTT.

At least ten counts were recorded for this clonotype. This CDR3 is CASTPRAPGQLASYEQYF. The CDR3 nucleotides read TGTGCCAGCACCCCCCGTGCCCCGGGACAGCTGGCCTCCTACGAGCAGTACTTC. The chain uses TRBV6-1 and TRBJ2-7, with 7 bases that match TRBD1. This CDR3 has 18 amino acids. J gave up 0 bases and V 7 bases, and 18 bases lay outside the gene matches. Germline CDR1 is MNHNS and CDR2 is SASEGT.

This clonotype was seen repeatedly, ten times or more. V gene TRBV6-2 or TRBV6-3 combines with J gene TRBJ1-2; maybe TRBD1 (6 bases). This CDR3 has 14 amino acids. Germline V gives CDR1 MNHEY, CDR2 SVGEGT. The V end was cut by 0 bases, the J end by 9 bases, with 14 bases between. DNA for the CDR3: TGTGCCAGCAGTTACTCCTCCAACAGGGTTCGCTACACCTTC. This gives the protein CASSYSSNRVRYTF.

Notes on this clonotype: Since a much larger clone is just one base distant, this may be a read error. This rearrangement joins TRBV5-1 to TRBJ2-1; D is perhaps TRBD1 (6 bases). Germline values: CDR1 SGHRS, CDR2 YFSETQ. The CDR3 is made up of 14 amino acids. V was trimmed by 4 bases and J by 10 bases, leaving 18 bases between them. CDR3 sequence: CASSLAGTIKEQFF. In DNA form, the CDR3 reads TGCGCCAGCAGCCTAGCCGGGACAATTAAAGAGCAGTTCTTC.

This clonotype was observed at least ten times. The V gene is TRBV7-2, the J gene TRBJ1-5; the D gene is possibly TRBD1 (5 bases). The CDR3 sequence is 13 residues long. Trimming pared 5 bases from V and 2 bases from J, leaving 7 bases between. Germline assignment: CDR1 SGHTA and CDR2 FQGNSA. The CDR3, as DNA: TGTGCCAGCAGCGACAGTCGCAATCAGCCCCAGCATTTT. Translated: CASSDSRNQPQHF.

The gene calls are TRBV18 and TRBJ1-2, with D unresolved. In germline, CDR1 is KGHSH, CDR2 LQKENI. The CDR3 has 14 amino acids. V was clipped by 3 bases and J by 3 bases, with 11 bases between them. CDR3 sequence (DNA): TGTGCCAGCTCACCGACCGACGGATACTATGGCTACACCTTC. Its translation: CASSPTDGYYGYTF. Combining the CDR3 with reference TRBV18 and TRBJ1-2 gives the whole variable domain NAGVMQNPRHLVRRRGQEARLRCSPMKGHSHVYWYRQLPEEGLKFMVYLQKENIIDESGMPKERFSAEFPKEGPSILRIQQVVRGDSAAYFCASSPTDGYYGYTFGSGTRLTVV.

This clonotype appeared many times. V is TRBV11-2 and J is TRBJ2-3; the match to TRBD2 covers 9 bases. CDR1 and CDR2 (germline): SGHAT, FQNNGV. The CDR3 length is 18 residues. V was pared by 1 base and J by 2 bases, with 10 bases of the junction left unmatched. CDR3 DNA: TGTGCCAGCAGCTTAGGGTACCTAGCGGGGCAGCTCACAGATACGCAGTATTTT. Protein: CASSLGYLAGQLTDTQYF.

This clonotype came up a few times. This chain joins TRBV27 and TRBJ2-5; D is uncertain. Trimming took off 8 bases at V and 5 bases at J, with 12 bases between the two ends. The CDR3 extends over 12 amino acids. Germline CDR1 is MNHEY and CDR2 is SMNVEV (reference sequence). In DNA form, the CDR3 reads TGTGCCAGCTGGACGGCTCGGGAGACCCAGTACTTC. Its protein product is CASWTARETQYF.

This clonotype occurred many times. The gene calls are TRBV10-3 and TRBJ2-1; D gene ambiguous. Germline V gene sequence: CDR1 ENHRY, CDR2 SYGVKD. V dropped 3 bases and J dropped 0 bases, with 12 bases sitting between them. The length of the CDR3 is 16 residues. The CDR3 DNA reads TGTGCCATCAGTGACGGTAGGTCCCTCTCCTACAATGAGCAGTTCTTC. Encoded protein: CAISDGRSLSYNEQFF.

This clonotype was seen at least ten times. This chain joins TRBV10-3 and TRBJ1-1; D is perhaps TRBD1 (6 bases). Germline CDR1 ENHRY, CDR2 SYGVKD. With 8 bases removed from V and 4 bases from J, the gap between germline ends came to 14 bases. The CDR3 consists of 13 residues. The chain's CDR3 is CAIGGGVFTEAFF. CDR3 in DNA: TGTGCCATCGGAGGGGGGGTGTTCACTGAAGCTTTCTTT.

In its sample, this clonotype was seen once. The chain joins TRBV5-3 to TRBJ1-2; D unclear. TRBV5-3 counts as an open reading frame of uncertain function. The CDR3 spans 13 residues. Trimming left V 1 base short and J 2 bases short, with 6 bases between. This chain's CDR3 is CARSLKGNYGYTF. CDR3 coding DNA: TGTGCCAGAAGCTTGAAGGGCAACTATGGCTACACCTTC.

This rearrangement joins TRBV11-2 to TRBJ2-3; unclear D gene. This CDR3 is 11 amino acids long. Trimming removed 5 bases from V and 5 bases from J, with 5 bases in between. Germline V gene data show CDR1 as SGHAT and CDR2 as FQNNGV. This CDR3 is CASSSRDTQYF. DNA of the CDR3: TGTGCCAGCAGCAGTAGAGATACGCAGTATTTT.

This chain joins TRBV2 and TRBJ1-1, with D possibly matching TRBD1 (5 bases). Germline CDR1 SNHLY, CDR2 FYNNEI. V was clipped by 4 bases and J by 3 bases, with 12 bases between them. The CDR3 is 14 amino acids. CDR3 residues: CASSVQGAYTEAFF. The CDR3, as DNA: TGTGCCAGCAGTGTTCAGGGCGCTTACACTGAAGCTTTCTTT.

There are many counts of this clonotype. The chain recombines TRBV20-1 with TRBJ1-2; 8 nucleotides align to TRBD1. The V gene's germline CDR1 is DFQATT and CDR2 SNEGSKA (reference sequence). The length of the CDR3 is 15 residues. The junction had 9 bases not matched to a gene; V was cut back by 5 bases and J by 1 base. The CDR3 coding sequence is TGCAGTGCTTGGGGGGGACAGGCGTATAACTATGGCTACACCTTC. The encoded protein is CSAWGGQAYNYGYTF.

CDR3 sequence reads: CAISESGGGRFGGTEAFF. The CDR3 DNA is TGTGCCATCAGTGAGTCGGGGGGCGGGAGGTTCGGAGGAACTGAAGCTTTCTTT. The J gene is TRBJ1-1, the V gene TRBV10-3; perhaps TRBD1 as D (6 bases). This CDR3 has 18 amino acids. Germline V gene sequence: CDR1 ENHRY, CDR2 SYGVKD. The ends were cut back, 0 bases at V and 5 bases at J, with 22 bases in the middle.

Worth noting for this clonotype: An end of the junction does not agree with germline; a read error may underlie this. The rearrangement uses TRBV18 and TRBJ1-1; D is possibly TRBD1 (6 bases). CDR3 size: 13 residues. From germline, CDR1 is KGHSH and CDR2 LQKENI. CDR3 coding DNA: TGTGCCAGCCCCACAGGGACATGCACTGAAGCTTCCTTT. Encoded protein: CASPTGTCTEASF.

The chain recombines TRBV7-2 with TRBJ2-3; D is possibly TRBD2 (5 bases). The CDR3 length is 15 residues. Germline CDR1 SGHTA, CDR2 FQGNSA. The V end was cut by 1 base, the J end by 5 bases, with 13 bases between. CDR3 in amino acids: CASSLGLGSQDTQYF. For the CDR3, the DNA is TGTGCCAGCAGCTTAGGGTTAGGGAGTCAAGATACGCAGTATTTT.

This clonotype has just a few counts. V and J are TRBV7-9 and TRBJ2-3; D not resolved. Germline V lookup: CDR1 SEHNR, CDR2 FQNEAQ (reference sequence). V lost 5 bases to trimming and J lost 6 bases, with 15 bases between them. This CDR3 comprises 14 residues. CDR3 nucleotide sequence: TGTGCCAGCAGCCAAACTCAGTCCGCTGATACGCAGTATTTT. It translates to CASSQTQSADTQYF. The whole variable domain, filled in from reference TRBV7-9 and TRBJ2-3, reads DTGVSQNPRHKITKRGQNVTFRCDPISEHNRLYWYRQTLGQGPEFLTYFQNEAQLEKSRLLSDRFSAERPKGSFSTLEIQRTEQGDSAMYLCASSQTQSADTQYFGPGTRLTVL.

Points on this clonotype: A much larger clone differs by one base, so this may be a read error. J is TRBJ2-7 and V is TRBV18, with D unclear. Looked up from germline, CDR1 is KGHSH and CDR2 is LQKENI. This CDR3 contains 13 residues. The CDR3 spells CVSSPDTRGEQYF. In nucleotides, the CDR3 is TGTGTCAGCTCACCCGATACGCGAGGCGAGCAGTACTTC.